The 10 T cell receptor beta chains reported below all come from one sample, sequenced in a study of beta chain features in type 1 diabetes. The study reverse transcribed the entire isolated RNA, so it sequenced expressed TCRB transcripts. TCRdb's table, derived via immunoSEQ multiplex PCR, lists solely in-frame clones and lacks some. The sample contains under 400,000 clones, 14% of which appear only once. Specimen: central memory CD4+ T cells from blood. All receptors come from a man aged 25-40 years in good health.

This sequence joins TRBV11-3 and TRBJ2-1; 8 bases are a match to TRBD1. Trimming took 1 base from V and 3 from J; bases not matched to a gene: 5. The CDR3 is made up of 16 amino acids. The germline gives CDR1 SGHNT, CDR2 YENEEA. The chain's CDR3 is CASSLAGTGIYNEQFF. In DNA, the CDR3 is TGTGCCAGCAGCTTAGCCGGGACAGGAATCTACAATGAGCAGTTCTTC.

This clone came up a few times. The chain employs TRBV29-1 and TRBJ1-1; 8 nucleotides match TRBD1. The junction had 6 bases not matched to a gene; V was cut back by 7 bases and J by 5 bases. The CDR3 covers 12 residues. Germline values: CDR1 SQVTM, CDR2 ANQGSEA. The CDR3 loop reads CSGQGAGTEAFF. CDR3 nucleotide sequence: TGCAGCGGGCAGGGGGCAGGAACTGAAGCTTTCTTT.

The chain carries TRBV9 and TRBJ2-2; 7 bases match TRBD1. Looked up from germline, CDR1 is SGDLS and CDR2 is YYNGEE. CDR3 length: 13 residues. Losses at the gene ends were 4 bases for V and 6 bases for J; bases not matched to a gene: 3. For the CDR3, the DNA is TGTGCCAGCAGCTTCGACAGGGCCGGGGAGCTGTTTTTT. It specifies CASSFDRAGELFF.

This clone was seen only a few times. This chain uses TRBV7-3 with TRBJ2-5, with 9 nucleotides matching TRBD2. The V and J ends lost 8 bases and 5 bases, in that order; junction bases with no gene match: 6. The V gene's germline CDR1 is SGHTA and CDR2 FQGTGA. This CDR3 is built from 13 residues. CDR3 sequence reads: CASAGTSSETQYF. The CDR3 DNA reads TGTGCCAGCGCAGGGACTAGCAGCGAGACCCAGTACTTC.

This clone was picked up a small number of times. V and J are TRBV6-6 and TRBJ1-6, with D possibly being TRBD1 (6 bases). The CDR3 sequence is 14 residues long. With 6 bases removed from V and 10 bases from J, the gap between germline ends came to 16 bases. Germline CDR1 and CDR2: MNHNY and SVGAGI (reference sequence). CDR3 sequence reads: CASRPGGARSPLHF. In nucleotides, the CDR3 is TGTGCCAGCAGACCCGGGGGGGCGAGATCACCCCTCCACTTT.

In this sample, this clone turned up a few times. V usage is TRBV7-6 and J usage is TRBJ2-1, with 8 bases identical to TRBD2. From germline, CDR1 is SGHVS and CDR2 FNYEAQ. Germline trimming cut 5 bases from V and 8 bases from J; bases unmatched to any gene: 5. The CDR3 runs 13 residues. CDR3 bases: TGTGCCAGCAGCCGCAGCGGGGGCTATGAGCAGTTCTTC. Translation gives CASSRSGGYEQFF. Full variable domain (remainder filled in from reference TRBV7-6 and TRBJ2-1): GAGVSQSPRYKVTKRGQDVALRCDPISGHVSLYWYRQALGQGPEFLTYFNYEAQQDKSGLPNDRFSAERPEGSISTLTIQRTEQRDSAMYRCASSRSGGYEQFFGPGTRLTVL.

This clone was detected ten times or more. This chain links TRBV7-9 with TRBJ2-2; D is unclear. The CDR3 consists of 11 residues. V lost 10 bases to trimming and J lost 5 bases, with 8 bases between them. Germline loops: CDR1 SEHNR, CDR2 FQNEAQ (reference sequence). The CDR3 reads CAIQQTGELFF. The CDR3 DNA reads TGTGCCATCCAGCAAACCGGGGAGCTGTTTTTT.

This chain links TRBV7-7 with TRBJ1-2; D unclear. CDR3 size: 14 residues. Trimming pared 5 bases from V and 0 bases from J, leaving 10 bases between. In germline, CDR1 is SSHAT, CDR2 FNYEAQ (reference sequence). The CDR3 region is CASSPGSANYGYTF. CDR3 sequence (DNA): TGTGCCAGCAGCCCGGGGTCGGCTAACTATGGCTACACCTTC. The full variable domain, with the rest looked up from reference TRBV7-7 and TRBJ1-2, is GAGVSQSPRYKVTKRGQDVTLRCDPISSHATLYWYQQALGQGPEFLTYFNYEAQPDKSGLPSDRFSAERPEGSISTLTIQRTEQRDSAMYRCASSPGSANYGYTFGSGTRLTVV.

The rearrangement joins TRBV29-1 to TRBJ1-6; TRBD1 aligns across 10 bases. Unmatched junction bases numbered 10, after V lost 6 bases and J lost 14 bases. Germline-derived CDR1 and CDR2 are SQVTM and ANQGSEA. This CDR3 is built from 13 residues. The CDR3 sequence: CSVTGTGDSTLHF. CDR3 DNA sequence: TGCAGCGTGACCGGGACAGGGGATTCCACCCTCCACTTT.

This clone was found a few times. The rearrangement links TRBV5-1 to TRBJ2-1, with D possibly TRBD1 on 5 matching bases. Germline CDR1 and CDR2: SGHRS and YFSETQ. There are 15 residues in the CDR3. V was trimmed by 4 bases and J by 4 bases, leaving 15 bases between them. CDR3 sequence reads: CASSLDSYQYNEQFF. The CDR3 DNA follows: TGCGCCAGCAGCCTTGACAGCTACCAGTACAATGAGCAGTTCTTC.